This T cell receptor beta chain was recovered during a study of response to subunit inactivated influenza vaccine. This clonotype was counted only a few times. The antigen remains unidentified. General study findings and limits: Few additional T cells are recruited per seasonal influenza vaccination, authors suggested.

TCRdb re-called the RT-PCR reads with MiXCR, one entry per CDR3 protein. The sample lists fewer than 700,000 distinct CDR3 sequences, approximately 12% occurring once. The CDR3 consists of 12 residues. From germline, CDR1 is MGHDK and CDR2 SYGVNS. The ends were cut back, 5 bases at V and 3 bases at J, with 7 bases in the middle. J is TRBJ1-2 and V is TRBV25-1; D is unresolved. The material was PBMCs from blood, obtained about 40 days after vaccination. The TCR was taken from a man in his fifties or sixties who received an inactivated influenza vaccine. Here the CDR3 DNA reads TGTGCCAGCAGTAAAGGTGACTATGGCTACACCTTC. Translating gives CASSKGDYGYTF.